The 2 T cell receptor beta chains given below trace back to one sample, sequenced in a study of control samples from healthy donors and cancer patients. Measured with immunoSEQ multiplex PCR; TCRdb has only the in-frame clones, and not every one. The table includes 85,000 to 120,000 clones, 92% detected once. The sequencing input was blood. Source of these receptors: a woman in her late teens or twenties in good health.

The CDR3 protein is CAISPPSSGRSDTQYF. CDR3 coding DNA: TGTGCCATCAGTCCCCCATCTAGCGGGAGGTCAGATACGCAGTATTTT. The V and J genes are TRBV10-3 and TRBJ2-3, with 11 bases lining up with TRBD2. Germline CDR1 ENHRY, CDR2 SYGVKD. Unmatched junction bases numbered 8, after V lost 5 bases and J lost 4 bases. This CDR3 comprises 16 residues.

The chain combines TRBV15 with TRBJ1-1, with D tentatively TRBD1 (5 bases). Germline lookup yields CDR1 LNHNV and CDR2 YYDKDF (reference sequence). V was cut by 0 bases and J by 8 bases, with 16 bases left in between. The CDR3 is made up of 15 amino acids. Here the CDR3 reads CATSREGVAAPEAFF. Written as DNA, the CDR3 is TGTGCCACCAGCAGAGAGGGGGTTGCTGCTCCGGAAGCTTTCTTT.